Listed below are T cell receptor beta chains from one sample, sequenced in a study of T cells in Graves' hyperthyroidism and ophthalmopathy. TCRdb re-called the multiplex PCR reads with MiXCR, one entry per CDR3 protein. The sample includes approximately 870,000 distinct CDR3 sequences, 35% to 45% seen only once; the top ten take approximately 8.7%. Source material: blood. These receptors came from a man aged 18-30 years with Graves' hyperthyroidism. CDR3s include the opening cysteine and the closing phenylalanine or tryptophan.

j_gene: TRBJ2-5
v_gene: TRBV7-9
CDR3aa: CASSLARGRLAGYQETQYF

j_gene: TRBJ2-7
v_gene: TRBV5-1
CDR3aa: CASSLVSATDEQYF

j_gene: TRBJ1-1
v_gene: TRBV20-1
CDR3aa: CSASFREAEAFF

j_gene: TRBJ1-5
v_gene: TRBV4-1
CDR3aa: CASSRGAGGQPQHF

j_gene: TRBJ2-2
v_gene: TRBV14
CDR3aa: CASRRYTGELFF

j_gene: TRBJ2-7
v_gene: TRBV29-1
CDR3aa: CSVNTGGYEQYF

j_gene: TRBJ1-3
v_gene: TRBV7-8
CDR3aa: CASSFPRDRHSSGNTIYF

j_gene: TRBJ2-6
v_gene: TRBV7-9
CDR3aa: CASSQYSGANVLTF

j_gene: TRBJ1-6
v_gene: TRBV12-3/TRBV12-4
CDR3aa: CASSLAGTGHTPLHF

j_gene: TRBJ2-7
v_gene: TRBV11-2
CDR3aa: CASSLRLAGGSKYEQYF

j_gene: TRBJ1-1
v_gene: TRBV20-1
CDR3aa: CSAEIPPMNTEAFF

j_gene: TRBJ2-7
v_gene: TRBV29-1
CDR3aa: CSLGGYSTNYEQYF

j_gene: TRBJ2-2
v_gene: TRBV11-1
CDR3aa: CASSSFDRATGELFF

j_gene: TRBJ1-4
v_gene: TRBV2
CDR3aa: CASRRQGALLEKLFF

j_gene: TRBJ1-3
v_gene: TRBV7-2
CDR3aa: CASSFDYNTGNTIYF

j_gene: TRBJ2-7
v_gene: TRBV24-1
CDR3aa: CASLKRSYEQYF

j_gene: TRBJ1-2
v_gene: TRBV2
CDR3aa: CATLGQTYGYTF

j_gene: TRBJ2-7
v_gene: TRBV20-1
CDR3aa: CSATRVRAGSYEQYF

j_gene: TRBJ1-2
v_gene: TRBV6-5
CDR3aa: CASSYSQGYGYTF

j_gene: TRBJ1-2
v_gene: TRBV20-1
CDR3aa: CSARWGAGYGYTF

j_gene: TRBJ1-1
v_gene: TRBV5-1
CDR3aa: CASSLSRQMNTEAFF

j_gene: TRBJ1-6
v_gene: TRBV11-2
CDR3aa: CASSLLGTGSNSPLHF

j_gene: TRBJ1-6
v_gene: TRBV29-1
CDR3aa: CSVRDGDTLHF

j_gene: TRBJ1-1
v_gene: TRBV4-3
CDR3aa: CASSQGLITEAFF

j_gene: TRBJ2-7
v_gene: TRBV19
CDR3aa: CASSFAGTGGFNEQYF

j_gene: TRBJ2-7
v_gene: TRBV29-1
CDR3aa: CAWNPGQGDEQYF

j_gene: TRBJ1-4
v_gene: TRBV7-9
CDR3aa: CASSLEEGGAGEKLFF

j_gene: TRBJ2-5
v_gene: TRBV15
CDR3aa: CATSENDRGQETQYF

j_gene: TRBJ2-5
v_gene: TRBV9
CDR3aa: CASSGQGVWETQYF

j_gene: TRBJ1-1
v_gene: TRBV7-6
CDR3aa: CASSLDHNTEAFF

j_gene: TRBJ1-2
v_gene: TRBV25-1
CDR3aa: CASKGTTNYGYTF

j_gene: TRBJ1-5
v_gene: TRBV20-1
CDR3aa: CSALDPRGLQHF

j_gene: TRBJ1-5
v_gene: TRBV20-1
CDR3aa: CSASPGGGMSQHF

j_gene: TRBJ2-7
v_gene: TRBV11-1
CDR3aa: CASSTVTGPQEQYF

j_gene: TRBJ2-7
v_gene: TRBV19
CDR3aa: CASSPAESYEQYF

j_gene: TRBJ1-2
v_gene: TRBV6-5
CDR3aa: CASSTLSERGYTF

j_gene: TRBJ2-6
v_gene: TRBV19
CDR3aa: CATTGGANVLTF

j_gene: TRBJ2-7
v_gene: TRBV11-1
CDR3aa: CASSLGRRVSSEQYF

j_gene: TRBJ2-2
v_gene: TRBV19
CDR3aa: CASSPGQGERELFF

j_gene: TRBJ1-4
v_gene: TRBV13
CDR3aa: CASSLYGSLGEKLFF